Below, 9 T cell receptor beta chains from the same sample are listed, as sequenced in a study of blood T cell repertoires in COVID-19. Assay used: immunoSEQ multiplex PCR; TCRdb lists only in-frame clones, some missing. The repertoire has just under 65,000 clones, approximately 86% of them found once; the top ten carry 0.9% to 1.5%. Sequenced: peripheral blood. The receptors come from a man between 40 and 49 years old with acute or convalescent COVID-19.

CDR3 sequence: CAISHRGPNYGYTF. As DNA, the CDR3 is TGTGCCATCAGTCACAGGGGTCCTAACTATGGCTACACCTTC. The V gene is TRBV10-3, the J gene TRBJ1-2; 7 nucleotides align to TRBD1. CDR1 and CDR2 from the germline V gene are ENHRY and SYGVKD. CDR3 length: 14 amino acids. J was trimmed by 0 bases and V by 5 bases; bases with no gene match: 3.

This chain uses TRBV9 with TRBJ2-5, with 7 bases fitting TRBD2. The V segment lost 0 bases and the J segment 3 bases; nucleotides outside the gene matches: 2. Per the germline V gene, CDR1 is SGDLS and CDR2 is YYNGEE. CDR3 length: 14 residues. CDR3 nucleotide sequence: TGTGCCAGCAGCGTAGGGCTAGCGGAAGAGACCCAGTACTTC. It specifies CASSVGLAEETQYF.

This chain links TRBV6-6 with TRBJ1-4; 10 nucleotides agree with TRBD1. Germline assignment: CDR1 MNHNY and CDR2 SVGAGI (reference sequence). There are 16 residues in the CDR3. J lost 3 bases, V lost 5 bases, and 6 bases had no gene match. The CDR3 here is CASSPRTGGSNEKLFF. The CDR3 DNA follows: TGTGCCAGCAGTCCCCGGACAGGGGGGTCTAATGAAAAACTGTTTTTT.

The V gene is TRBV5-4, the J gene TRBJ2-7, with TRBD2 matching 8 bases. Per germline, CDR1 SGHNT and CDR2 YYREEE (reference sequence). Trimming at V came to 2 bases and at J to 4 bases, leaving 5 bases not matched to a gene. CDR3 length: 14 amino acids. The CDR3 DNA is TGTGCCAGCAGCTTCGGACTAGCTTCGTACGAGCAGTACTTC. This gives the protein CASSFGLASYEQYF.

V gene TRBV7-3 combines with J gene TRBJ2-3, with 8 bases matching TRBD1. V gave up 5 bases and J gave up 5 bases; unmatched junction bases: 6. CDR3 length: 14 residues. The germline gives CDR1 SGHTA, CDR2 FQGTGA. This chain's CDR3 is CASSVTGARDTQYF. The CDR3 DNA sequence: TGTGCCAGCAGCGTGACAGGGGCTAGAGATACGCAGTATTTT.

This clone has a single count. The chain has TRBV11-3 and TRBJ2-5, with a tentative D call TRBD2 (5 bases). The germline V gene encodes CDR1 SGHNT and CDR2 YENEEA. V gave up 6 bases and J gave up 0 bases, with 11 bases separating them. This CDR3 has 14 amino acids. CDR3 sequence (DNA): TGTGCCAGCAGTCCGCGGGCTTACCAAGAGACCCAGTACTTC. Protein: CASSPRAYQETQYF. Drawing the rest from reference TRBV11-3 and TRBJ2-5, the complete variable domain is EAGVVQSPRYKIIEKKQPVAFWCNPISGHNTLYWYLQNLGQGPELLIRYENEEAVDDSQLPKDRFSAERLKGVDSTLKIQPAELGDSAVYLCASSPRAYQETQYFGPGTRLLVL.

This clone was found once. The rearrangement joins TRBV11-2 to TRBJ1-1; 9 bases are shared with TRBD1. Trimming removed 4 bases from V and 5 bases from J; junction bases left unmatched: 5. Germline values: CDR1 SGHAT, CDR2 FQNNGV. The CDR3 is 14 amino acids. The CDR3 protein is CASSWDRVGTEAFF. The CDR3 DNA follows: TGTGCCAGCAGCTGGGACAGGGTGGGGACTGAAGCTTTCTTT.

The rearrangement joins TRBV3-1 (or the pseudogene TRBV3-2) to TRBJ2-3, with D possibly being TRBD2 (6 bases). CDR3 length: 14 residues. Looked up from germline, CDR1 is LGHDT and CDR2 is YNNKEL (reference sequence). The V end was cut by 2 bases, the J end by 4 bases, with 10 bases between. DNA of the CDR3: TGTGCCAGCAGCCAACTAACTAGCCCAGATACGCAGTATTTT. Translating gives CASSQLTSPDTQYF.

The CDR3 sequence is CASSQDFLGSNGYTF. CDR3 nucleotide sequence: TGTGCCAGCAGCCAAGATTTTCTTGGGAGCAATGGCTACACCTTC. The chain recombines TRBV3-1 (or the pseudogene TRBV3-2) with TRBJ1-2; D uncertain. From germline, CDR1 is LGHDT and CDR2 YNNKEL (reference sequence). V lost 0 bases, J lost 6 bases, and 14 bases lay in between. The CDR3 is 15 residues long.